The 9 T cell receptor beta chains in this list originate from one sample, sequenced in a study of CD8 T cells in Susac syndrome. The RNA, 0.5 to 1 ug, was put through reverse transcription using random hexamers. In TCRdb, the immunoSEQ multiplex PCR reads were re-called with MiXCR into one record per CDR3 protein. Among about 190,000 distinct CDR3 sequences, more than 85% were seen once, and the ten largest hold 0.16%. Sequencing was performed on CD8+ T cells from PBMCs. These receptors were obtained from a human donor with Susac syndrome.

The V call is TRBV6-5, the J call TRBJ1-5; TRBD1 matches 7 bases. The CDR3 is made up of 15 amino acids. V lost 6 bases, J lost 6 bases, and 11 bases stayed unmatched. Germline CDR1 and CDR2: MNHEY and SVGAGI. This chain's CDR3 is CASRTTTGVGQPQHF. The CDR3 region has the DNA TGTGCCAGCAGGACGACCACAGGGGTAGGTCAGCCCCAGCATTTT.

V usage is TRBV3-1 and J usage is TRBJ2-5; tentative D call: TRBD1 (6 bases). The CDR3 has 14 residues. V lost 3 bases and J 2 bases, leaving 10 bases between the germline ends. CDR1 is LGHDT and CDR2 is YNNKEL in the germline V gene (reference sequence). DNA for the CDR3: TGTGCCAGCAGCCAGGGACACACGCAAGAGACCCAGTACTTC. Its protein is CASSQGHTQETQYF.

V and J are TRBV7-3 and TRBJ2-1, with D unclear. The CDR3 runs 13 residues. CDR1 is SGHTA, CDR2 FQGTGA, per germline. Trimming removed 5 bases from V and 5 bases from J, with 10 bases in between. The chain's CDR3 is CASSPALNNEQFF. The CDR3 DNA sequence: TGTGCCAGCAGCCCCGCACTTAACAATGAGCAGTTCTTC.

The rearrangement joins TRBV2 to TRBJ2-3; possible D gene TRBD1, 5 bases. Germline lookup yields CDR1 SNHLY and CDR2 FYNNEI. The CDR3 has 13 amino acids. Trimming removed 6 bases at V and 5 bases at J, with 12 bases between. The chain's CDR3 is CASSYTTEDTQYF. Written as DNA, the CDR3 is TGTGCCAGCAGCTACACGACAGAAGATACGCAGTATTTT.

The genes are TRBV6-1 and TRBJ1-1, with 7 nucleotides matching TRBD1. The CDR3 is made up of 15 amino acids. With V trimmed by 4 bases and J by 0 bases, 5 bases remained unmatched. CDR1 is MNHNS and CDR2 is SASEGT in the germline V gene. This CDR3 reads CASSARDSMNTEAFF. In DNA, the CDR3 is TGTGCCAGCAGTGCCCGGGACAGCATGAACACTGAAGCTTTCTTT.

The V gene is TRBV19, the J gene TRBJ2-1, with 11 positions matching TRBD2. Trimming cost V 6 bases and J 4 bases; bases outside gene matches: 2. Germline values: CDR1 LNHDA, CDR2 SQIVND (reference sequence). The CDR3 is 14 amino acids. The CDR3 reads CASRGLAEYNEQFF. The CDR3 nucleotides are TGTGCCAGTAGGGGACTAGCGGAGTACAATGAGCAGTTCTTC.

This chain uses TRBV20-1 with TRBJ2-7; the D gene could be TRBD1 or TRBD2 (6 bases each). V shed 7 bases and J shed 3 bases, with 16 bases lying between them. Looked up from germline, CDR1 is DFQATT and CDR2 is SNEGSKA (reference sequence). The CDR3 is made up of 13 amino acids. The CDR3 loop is CSVRGQGGYEQYF. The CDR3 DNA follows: TGCAGTGTCCGGGGGCAGGGAGGCTACGAGCAGTACTTC.

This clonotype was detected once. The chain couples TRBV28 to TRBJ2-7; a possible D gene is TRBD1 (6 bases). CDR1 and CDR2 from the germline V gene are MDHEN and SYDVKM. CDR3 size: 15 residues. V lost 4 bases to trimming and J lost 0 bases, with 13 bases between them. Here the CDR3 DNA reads TGTGCCAGCAGTTCAGACAGGCATGGCTCCTACGAGCAGTACTTC. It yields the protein CASSSDRHGSYEQYF.

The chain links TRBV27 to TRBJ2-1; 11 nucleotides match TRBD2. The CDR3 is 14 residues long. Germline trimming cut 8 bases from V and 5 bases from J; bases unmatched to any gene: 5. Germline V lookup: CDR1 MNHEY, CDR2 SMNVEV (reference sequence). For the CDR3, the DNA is TGTGCCAGCCTGAGTAGCGGGAGGGACAATGAGCAGTTCTTC. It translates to CASLSSGRDNEQFF.